This T cell receptor (beta chain) came from a study of T cell changes during pregnancy in multiple sclerosis. Germline lookup yields CDR1 GTSNPN and CDR2 SVGIG (reference sequence). V shed 4 bases and J shed 0 bases, with 13 bases lying between them. The CDR3 is made up of 15 amino acids. Some clones are missing from TCRdb's copy, which holds only in-frame ones; the method was immunoSEQ multiplex PCR. The sample carries 45,000 or so clones, about 91% recorded once. The sequence came from a female donor with multiple sclerosis, enrolled in a pregnancy study. The rearrangement links TRBV30 to TRBJ1-3, with no clear D. Specimen: CD8+ T cells from peripheral blood mononuclear cells, collected after pregnancy. CDR3 in DNA: TGTGCCTGGAACGAACTTTCCTTCTCTGGAAACACCATATATTTT. It is translated as CAWNELSFSGNTIYF. The full variable domain, its missing parts supplied by reference TRBV30 and TRBJ1-3, is SQTIHQWPATLVQPVGSPLSLECTVEGTSNPNLYWYRQAAGRGLQLLFYSVGIGQISSEVPQNLSASRPQDRQFILSSKKLLLSDSGFYLCAWNELSFSGNTIYFGEGSWLTVV.